What follows is one T cell receptor (beta chain) and its context. Antigen: not known. This entry belongs to a study of beta chain features in type 1 diabetes. Study conclusions and caveats: For Type 1 diabetes patients, all four CD4+ subsets carried TCRB CDR3s that were moderately but significantly shorter.

What was sequenced were expressed TCRB transcripts, since all of the isolated RNA had been reverse transcribed. Profiling relied on immunoSEQ multiplex PCR, and the TCRdb table lists in-frame clones only, not all of them. Altogether over 150,000 clones are present, over 9% being singletons, with the ten largest covering around 0.48%. The germline V gene has CDR1 MDHEN and CDR2 SYDVKM. This CDR3 contains 14 residues. V was pared by 3 bases and J by 6 bases, with 6 bases of the junction left unmatched. The TCR was taken from a man aged 25-45 years with type 1 diabetes. The sample was central memory CD4+ T cells from blood. The V call is TRBV28, the J call TRBJ2-7; 9 bases agree with TRBD1. The CDR3 loop is CASSFGTGRGEQYF. The CDR3 DNA is TGTGCCAGCAGTTTTGGGACAGGGAGGGGCGAGCAGTACTTC. Looking up the rest from reference TRBV28 and TRBJ2-7 gives the full variable domain: DVKVTQSSRYLVKRTGEKVFLECVQDMDHENMFWYRQDPGLGLRLIYFSYDVKMKEKGDIPEGYSVSREKKERFSLILESASTNQTSMYLCASSFGTGRGEQYFGPGTRLTVT.